The TCR beta chain described here comes from a study of T cell repertoires in cytomegalovirus infection. TCRdb reprocessed the reads with MiXCR, giving one entry per CDR3 protein. The sample has about 160,000 distinct CDR3 sequences, approximately 17% seen once. This clonotype has a count of ten or more. The antigen is not known. Study-wide points: HLA-C-restricted CMV-specific TCR beta clonotypes were dominant in the ex vivo response.

V shed 6 bases and J shed 4 bases, with 10 bases lying between them. Per germline, CDR1 LNHDA and CDR2 SQIVND (reference sequence). This CDR3 comprises 13 residues. The source material was CD8+ T cells from PBMCs. The receptor was isolated from a human donor in good health (CMV status not recorded). Some clones in this sample may be carry-over from other donors' samples. V gene TRBV19 combines with J gene TRBJ1-5; D is uncertain. Here the CDR3 reads CASSITGNQPQHF. CDR3 sequence (DNA): TGTGCCAGTAGCATCACCGGGAATCAGCCCCAGCATTTT.